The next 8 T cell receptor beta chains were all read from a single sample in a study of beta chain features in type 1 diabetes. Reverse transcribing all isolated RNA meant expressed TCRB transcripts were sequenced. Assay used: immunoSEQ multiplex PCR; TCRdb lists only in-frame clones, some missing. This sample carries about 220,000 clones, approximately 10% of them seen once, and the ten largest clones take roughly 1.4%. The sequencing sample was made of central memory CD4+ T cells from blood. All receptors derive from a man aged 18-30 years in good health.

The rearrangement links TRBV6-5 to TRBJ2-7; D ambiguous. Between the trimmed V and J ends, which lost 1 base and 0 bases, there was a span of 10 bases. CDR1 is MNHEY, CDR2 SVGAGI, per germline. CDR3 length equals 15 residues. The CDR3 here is CASSYWTESSYEQYF. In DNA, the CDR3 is TGTGCCAGCAGTTACTGGACGGAGAGCTCCTACGAGCAGTACTTC.

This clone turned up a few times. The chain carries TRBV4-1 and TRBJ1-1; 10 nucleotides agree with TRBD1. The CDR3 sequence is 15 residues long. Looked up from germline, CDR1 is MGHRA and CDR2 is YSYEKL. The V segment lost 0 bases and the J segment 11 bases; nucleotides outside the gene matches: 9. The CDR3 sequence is CASSQDRGQGGRAFF. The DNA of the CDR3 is TGCGCCAGCAGCCAAGATCGCGGACAGGGGGGAAGGGCTTTCTTT.

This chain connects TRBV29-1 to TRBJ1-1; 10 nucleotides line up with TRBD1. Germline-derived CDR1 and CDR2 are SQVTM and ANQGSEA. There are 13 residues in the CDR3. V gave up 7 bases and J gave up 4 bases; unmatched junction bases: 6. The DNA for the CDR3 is TGCAGCGCGACAGGGGGCGCGAGCACTGAAGCTTTCTTT. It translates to CSATGGASTEAFF.

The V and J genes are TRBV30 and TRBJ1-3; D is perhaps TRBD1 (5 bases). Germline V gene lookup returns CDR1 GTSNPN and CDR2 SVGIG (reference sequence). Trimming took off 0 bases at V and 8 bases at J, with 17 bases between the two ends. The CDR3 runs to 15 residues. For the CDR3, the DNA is TGTGCCTGGAGTGTAGGTTGGGGCGTGCAGGACACCATATATTTT. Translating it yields CAWSVGWGVQDTIYF.

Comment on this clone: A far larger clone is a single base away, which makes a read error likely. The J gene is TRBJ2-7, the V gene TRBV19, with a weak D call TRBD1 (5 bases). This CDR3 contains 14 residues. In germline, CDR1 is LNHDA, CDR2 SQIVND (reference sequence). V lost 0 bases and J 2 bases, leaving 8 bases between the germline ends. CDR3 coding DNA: TGTGCCAGTAGTATAGAGACAGAAGCCTACGAGCAGTACTTC. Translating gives CASSIETEAYEQYF.

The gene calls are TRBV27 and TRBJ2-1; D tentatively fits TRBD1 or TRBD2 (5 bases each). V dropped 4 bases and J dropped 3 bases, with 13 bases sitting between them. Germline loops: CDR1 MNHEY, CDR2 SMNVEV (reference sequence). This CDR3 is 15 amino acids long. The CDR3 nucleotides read TGTGCCAGCAGTTCTCCGGGACGCAACTACAATGAGCAGTTCTTC. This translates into CASSSPGRNYNEQFF.

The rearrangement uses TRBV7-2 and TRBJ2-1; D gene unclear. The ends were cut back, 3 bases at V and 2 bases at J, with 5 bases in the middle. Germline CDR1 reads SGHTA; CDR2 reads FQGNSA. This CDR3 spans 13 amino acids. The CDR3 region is CASSFGAYNEQFF. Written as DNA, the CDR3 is TGTGCCAGCAGCTTCGGAGCCTACAATGAGCAGTTCTTC.

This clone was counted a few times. The CDR3 nucleotides read TGTGCCAGCAGTGCCACTAGTTCCCGAGAGACCCAGTACTTC. Amino acid sequence: CASSATSSRETQYF. The V call is TRBV6-6, the J call TRBJ2-5; perhaps TRBD2 as D (5 bases). From germline, CDR1 is MNHNY and CDR2 SVGAGI (reference sequence). The CDR3 loop spans 14 amino acids. The germline V and J ends were trimmed by 5 bases and 4 bases, with 14 bases remaining between them.